Listed below are T cell receptor beta chains from one sample, sequenced in a study of identical twins. TCRdb re-called the 5' RACE reads through MiXCR, storing one row per CDR3 protein. Of under 800,000 distinct CDR3 sequences in the sample, 21% are singletons; the top ten hold roughly 4%. Another study also made use of these data, one on T cells expressing NK-cell markers.

Sequencing was carried out using PBMCs. Every receptor here comes from a woman between 18 and 30 years old in good health. Both conserved end residues are part of each CDR3. D genes are given only for firm matches. Only some rows state a clone size, as once, few, many or a class for expanded clones.

J gene	clone size	V gene	D gene	CDR3 DNA	CDR3 protein
TRBJ2-5	NA	TRBV5-6	NA	TGTGCCAGCAGCTCCCGCGGAGAGACCCTAGAGACCCAGTACTTC	CASSSRGETLETQYF
TRBJ2-3	NA	TRBV29-1	NA	TGCAGCGTTGATAGCCCCTACACAGATACGCAGTATTTT	CSVDSPYTDTQYF
TRBJ2-1	NA	TRBV14	TRBD1	TGTGCCAGCAGCCAAGGAGTTCACCGGTACAGGGGGTTCAATGAGCAGTTCTTC	CASSQGVHRYRGFNEQFF
TRBJ1-4	NA	TRBV6-6	NA	TGTGCCAGCAGTTACAGGGCTAATGAAAAACTGTTTTTT	CASSYRANEKLFF
TRBJ2-7	NA	TRBV30	NA	TGTGCCTGGGGAACCTACGAGCAGTACTTC	CAWGTYEQYF
TRBJ2-5	few	TRBV20-1	NA	TGCAGTGCTAGAGTTCCCCCCATTCAAGAGACCCAGTACTTC	CSARVPPIQETQYF
TRBJ1-5	few	TRBV5-8	NA	TGTGCCAGCAGCCCAGGGGAGACGAGCAATCAGCCCCAGCATTTT	CASSPGETSNQPQHF
TRBJ2-5	many	TRBV12-3/TRBV12-4	TRBD2	TGTGCCAGCACTCACTGGGGCCGGGGGGTGGAGACCCAGTACTTC	CASTHWGRGVETQYF
TRBJ2-1	NA	TRBV2	TRBD2	TGTGCCAGCAGGGCAAGGACTAGCGGCAATGAGCAGTTCTTC	CASRARTSGNEQFF
TRBJ1-1	many	TRBV12-3/TRBV12-4	NA	TGTGCCAGCAGTATATCGACGGAAGCTTTCTTT	CASSISTEAFF
TRBJ2-1	few	TRBV7-2	NA	TGTGCCAGCAGCTTTATGAATGAGCAGTTCTTC	CASSFMNEQFF
TRBJ2-7	NA	TRBV3-1	TRBD2	TGTGCCAGCAGCTTACTTAGCGGGAGGGAAGGCCGGCAGTACTTC	CASSLLSGREGRQYF
TRBJ2-5	NA	TRBV7-9	NA	TGTGCCAGCAGCTTAGTTGTTAGGAGAGAGACCCAGTACTTC	CASSLVVRRETQYF
TRBJ1-2	NA	TRBV12-3/TRBV12-4	NA	TGTGCCAGCAGTTTCCAATTACAGGGAGGCTACACCTTC	CASSFQLQGGYTF
TRBJ2-1	NA	TRBV5-1	TRBD2	TGCGCCAGCGGAACGGGAGGGAATGAGCAGTTCTTC	CASGTGGNEQFF
TRBJ1-1	few	TRBV12-3/TRBV12-4	TRBD1	TGTGCCAGCAGTGACGCCTTACAGGGGCGAGCTTTCTTT	CASSDALQGRAFF
TRBJ2-2	few	TRBV12-3/TRBV12-4	NA	TGTGCCAGCAGCCTAGGGGGGACTTCGAACACCGGGGAGCTGTTTTTT	CASSLGGTSNTGELFF
TRBJ2-7	few	TRBV7-2	NA	TGTGCCAGCAGCTTAAGACGCGGCGACCACGAGCAGTACTTC	CASSLRRGDHEQYF
TRBJ2-7	many	TRBV6-2/TRBV6-3	TRBD2	TGTGCCAGCAGTGGCGGGACTAGCGGTTACGAGCAGTACTTC	CASSGGTSGYEQYF
TRBJ2-7	few	TRBV20-1	TRBD2	TGCAGTGCTAGACAAGCGACTAGCGGGCCCTCTGGGGGCTCCTACGAGCAGTACTTC	CSARQATSGPSGGSYEQYF
TRBJ2-1	few	TRBV10-3	NA	TGTGCCATCAGTTCAGGACAGCACAATGAGCAGTTCTTC	CAISSGQHNEQFF
TRBJ2-1	NA	TRBV12-3/TRBV12-4	NA	TGTGCCAGCAGTTTATACCCCCCCGGTACCGAAGGGAATGAGCAGTTCTTC	CASSLYPPGTEGNEQFF
TRBJ2-5	once	TRBV20-1	NA	TGCAGTGCGACCGACCCGCCGGAGACCCAGTACTTC	CSATDPPETQYF
TRBJ2-1	NA	TRBV11-3	TRBD1	TGTGCCAGCAGCACCGGGACAGCTGAGCAGTTCTTC	CASSTGTAEQFF
TRBJ1-2	many	TRBV6-6	NA	TGTGCCAGCAGCCCCCGTCAGGTCTATGGCTACACCTTC	CASSPRQVYGYTF
TRBJ1-2	many	TRBV6-6	NA	TGTGCCAGCAGTTACCTTGCGGGGCACGGCTACACCTTC	CASSYLAGHGYTF
TRBJ2-7	NA	TRBV5-1	NA	TGCGCCAGCAGCTTGGACAGGTCGAGCTCCTACGAGCAGTACTTC	CASSLDRSSSYEQYF
TRBJ2-7	NA	TRBV3-1	NA	TGTGCCAGCAGCCAAGCATGGCGAACCGGCTACGAGCAGTACTTC	CASSQAWRTGYEQYF
TRBJ2-7	many	TRBV20-1	NA	TGCAGTGCTAGAGATTACAACGAGCAGTACTTC	CSARDYNEQYF
TRBJ2-2	NA	TRBV29-1	TRBD2	TGCAGCGTTCCTAGCGGTTCCGGGGAGCTGTTTTTT	CSVPSGSGELFF
TRBJ2-7	NA	TRBV27	NA	TGTGCCAGCAGTTTGCAACATTTAATCTACGAGCAGTACTTC	CASSLQHLIYEQYF
TRBJ1-4	NA	TRBV20-1	NA	TGCAGTGCACTCAACAGAGCAACTAATGAAAAACTGTTTTTT	CSALNRATNEKLFF
TRBJ2-1	many	TRBV12-3/TRBV12-4	NA	TGTGCCAGCAGTTTAGTTACCCGGGATAGCGAGCAGTTCTTC	CASSLVTRDSEQFF
TRBJ2-3	NA	TRBV5-1	NA	TGCGCCAGCAGCTTAGGTGGGGCCTCGGATACGCAGTATTTT	CASSLGGASDTQYF
TRBJ2-2	NA	TRBV7-6	NA	TGTGCCAGCAGCTCCAACTATGGCACCGGGGAGCTGTTTTTT	CASSSNYGTGELFF
TRBJ2-5	few	TRBV7-9	NA	TGTGCCAGCAGCCCAATATCGGGGGAAGAGACCCAGTACTTC	CASSPISGEETQYF
TRBJ2-5	NA	TRBV12-3/TRBV12-4	NA	TGTGCCAGCAGTTTAGCGCGAATAGGGGACGGCGGTGCGGGGACCCAGTACTTC	CASSLARIGDGGAGTQYF
TRBJ2-3	NA	TRBV7-9	NA	TGTGCCAGCAGCGAGGACCTACTGGATACGCAGTATTTT	CASSEDLLDTQYF
TRBJ1-1	many	TRBV6-1	NA	TGTGCCAGCAGAACCATGGGAATGAACACTGAAGCTTTCTTT	CASRTMGMNTEAFF
TRBJ2-5	few	TRBV20-1	NA	TGCAGTGCTAATGACCCAAGATTGGAGACCCAGTACTTC	CSANDPRLETQYF
TRBJ2-3	few	TRBV6-4	TRBD2	TGTGCCAGCAGTGAAGGGCTAGCGGGAGCGGATACGCAGTATTTT	CASSEGLAGADTQYF
TRBJ2-3	NA	TRBV20-1	NA	TGCAGTGCTAGAGACCTAACCAAGGGGGGGGACACAGATACGCAGTATTTT	CSARDLTKGGDTDTQYF
TRBJ1-1	many	TRBV9	TRBD1	TGTGCCAGCAACCATGGACAGGGTCGATTTCTTGCTGAAGCTTTCTTT	CASNHGQGRFLAEAFF